This T cell receptor (beta chain) originates from a study of T-cell memory formation after mild COVID-19 listed by TCRdb under 2021. Some background on the complete study: TCR sequence clusters from the two donors were found to be largely donor specific. In two donors, T-cell clones that expanded and contracted after mild COVID-19 were tracked by sequencing TCRalpha and TCRbeta repertoires over time. The cohort was made up of two young adult volunteers, one female and one male, who were previously healthy.

PBMCs were isolated by Ficoll-Paque density gradient centrifugation. The CDR3 spans 10 residues, from the cysteine through the phenylalanine. Only the CDR3 part of the read is kept: 30 bases, read in frame from the first base. The paper's findings and limits, for the study overall: Only a couple of mild cases were covered in the study, and larger cohorts including severe cases with pre-infection samples were considered necessary. SARS-CoV-2 specificity was not confirmed for the second-wave clones peaking on day 37. Contracting CD4+ clones appeared mostly in the CM and EM memory subsets, whereas CD8+ clones were enriched in EMRA. Clones that contracted from day 15 to 85 showed balanced CD4/CD8 phenotypes, whereas a second wave of clones that expanded from day 15 to 37 leaned towards CD4+. The detection of some responding clones in pre-infection memory suggests that pre-existing cross-reactive memory T cells joined the SARS-CoV-2 response.

On this clonotype: What antigen it recognizes has not been identified. Relative to the germline gene, one junction end is altered; a read error may explain this.

Sequencing used an Illumina NovaSeq 6000. TCRalpha and TCRbeta cDNA libraries were built by 5'RACE with constant-segment primers, adding sample barcodes and unique molecular identifiers. RNA was extracted from every sample with Trizol reagent. The libraries were amplified in two PCR steps, and the second step added a second sample barcode and Illumina TruSeq adapters. Sequencing of the libraries was done on an Illumina NovaSeq, producing 2 x 150 bp paired-end reads. On the study's bioinformatics: Demultiplexing of reads and collapsing into UMI-guided consensus sequences were performed with migec v1.2.7. Using mixcr v2.1.11, the UMI consensuses were aligned to TRA and TRB V and J templates and assembled into clonotypes. Expanded or contracted clonotypes were those called significant by both edgeR and NoisET, with noise models trained on biological replicates. edgeR calls used a false discovery rate-adjusted p below 0.01 and a log2 fold-change threshold of 1. As an exploratory analysis of dynamics, max-normalized trajectories of the 1000 most abundant clonotypes were examined by PCA with hierarchical clustering. Separately sequenced CD4+ and CD8+ repertoires were used to assign a CD4 or CD8 phenotype to each responding clone. TCRdb ran its own pipeline on the public reads, namely fastp trimming at Q25 and MiXCR clone calling, and kept in-frame beta chains. Entries that share a CDR3 protein sequence are merged under the most common genes and DNA. The V and J calls and clone size are TCRdb's, not the authors'. A total of fewer than 150,000 distinct CDR3 sequences appear in this sample, approximately 17% of them only once. The ten top clones hold roughly 5.3% of the sample.

The chain is encoded by TRBV23-1 joined to TRBJ2-7; the D call is tentative, TRBD1 or TRBD2, as each matches 5 bases. TRBV23-1 is an ORF for which the function is uncertain. Sequenced input: PBMCs or a T cell subset sorted from them (not recorded which). The clonotype comes from a man younger than 35 who had mild COVID-19 (a few samples of this study predate the infection). The sample titles of this study are shuffled in the database, so cell type and time point are left out; the donor was told from shared clones. The encoded CDR3 is CASMRDGFDF. The DNA sequence is TGCGCCAGCATGAGGGACGGGTTTGACTTC.